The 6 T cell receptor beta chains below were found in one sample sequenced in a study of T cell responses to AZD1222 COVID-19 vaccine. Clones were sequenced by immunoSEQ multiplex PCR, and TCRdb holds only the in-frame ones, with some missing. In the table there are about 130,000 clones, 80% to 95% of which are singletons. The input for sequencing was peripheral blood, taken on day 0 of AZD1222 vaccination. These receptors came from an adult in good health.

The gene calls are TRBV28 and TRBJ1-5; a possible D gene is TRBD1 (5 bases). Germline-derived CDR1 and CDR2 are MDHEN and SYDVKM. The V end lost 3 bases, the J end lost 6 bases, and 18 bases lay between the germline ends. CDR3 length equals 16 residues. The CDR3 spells CASSFRAGPGSQPQHF. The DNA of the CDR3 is TGTGCCAGCAGTTTTAGGGCGGGGCCAGGGAGTCAGCCCCAGCATTTT.

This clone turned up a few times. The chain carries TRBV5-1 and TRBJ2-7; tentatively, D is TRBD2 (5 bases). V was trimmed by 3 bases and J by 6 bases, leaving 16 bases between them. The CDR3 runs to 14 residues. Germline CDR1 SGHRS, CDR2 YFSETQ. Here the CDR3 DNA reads TGCGCCAGCAGCTACTCCGGGATCTTCGGCGAGCAGTACTTC. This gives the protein CASSYSGIFGEQYF. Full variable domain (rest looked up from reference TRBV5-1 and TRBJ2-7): KAGVTQTPRYLIKTRGQQVTLSCSPISGHRSVSWYQQTPGQGLQFLFEYFSETQRNKGNFPGRFSGRQFSNSRSEMNVSTLELGDSALYLCASSYSGIFGEQYFGPGTRLTVT.

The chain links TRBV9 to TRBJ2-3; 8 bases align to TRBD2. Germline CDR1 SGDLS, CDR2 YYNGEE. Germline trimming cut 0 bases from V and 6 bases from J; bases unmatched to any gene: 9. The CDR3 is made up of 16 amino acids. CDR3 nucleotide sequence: TGTGCCAGCAGCGTAGAGTCGGCTAGCGGGTGGGATACGCAGTATTTT. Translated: CASSVESASGWDTQYF.

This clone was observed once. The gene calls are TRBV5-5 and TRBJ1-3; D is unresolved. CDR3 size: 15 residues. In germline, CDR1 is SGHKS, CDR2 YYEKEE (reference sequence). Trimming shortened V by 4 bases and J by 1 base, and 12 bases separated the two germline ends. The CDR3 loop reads CASSPSVPSGNTIYF. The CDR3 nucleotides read TGTGCCAGCAGCCCCAGTGTTCCTTCTGGAAACACCATATATTTT.

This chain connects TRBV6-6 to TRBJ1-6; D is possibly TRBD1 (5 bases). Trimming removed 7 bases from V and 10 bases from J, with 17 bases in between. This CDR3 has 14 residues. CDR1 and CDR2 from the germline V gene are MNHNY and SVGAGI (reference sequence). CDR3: CASTGGGAVSPLHF. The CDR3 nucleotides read TGTGCCAGCACAGGTGGAGGGGCGGTGTCACCCCTCCACTTT.

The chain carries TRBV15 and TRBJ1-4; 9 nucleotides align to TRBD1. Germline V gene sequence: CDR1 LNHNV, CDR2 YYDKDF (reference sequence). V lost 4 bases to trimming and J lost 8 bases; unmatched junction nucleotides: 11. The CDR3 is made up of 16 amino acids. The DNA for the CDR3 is TGTGCCACCAGCAACGGACCTTTAGGACAGGGGGAAAAACTGTTTTTT. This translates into CATSNGPLGQGEKLFF.